The present entry profiles one T cell receptor (beta chain) with its context. Its antigen is not identified. CDR3 size: 15 residues. CDR1 GTSNPN and CDR2 SVGIG come from the germline V gene (reference sequence). Losses at the gene ends were 2 bases for V and 5 bases for J; bases not matched to a gene: 8. This record belongs to a study of shared clonotypes between healthy human individuals. Donors had no recently reported acute infections or vaccinations and were HIV-negative. Source study methods: Because ImmunoSEQ provided only junction sequences with no quality scores, the filtering differed. The table came from immunoSEQ multiplex PCR; TCRdb's copy has only in-frame clones and leaves some out. V, J and clone size derive from that table, while D and trimming were established from the DNA sequence. The sample yields 2 million to 2.5 million clones, approximately 94% seen once. Study-wide points: Collection of samples was limited to blood; tissue repertoires likely differ.

The material sequenced was naive CD4+ T cells sorted from blood. The subset is: CD45RA+ positively selected. This receptor was identified in a young man in good health. The chain joins TRBV30 to TRBJ2-5, with 10 bases fitting TRBD1. The CDR3 loop reads CAWSSGQGLFETQYF. As DNA, the CDR3 is TGTGCCTGGAGTTCGGGACAGGGGCTGTTCGAGACCCAGTACTTC.